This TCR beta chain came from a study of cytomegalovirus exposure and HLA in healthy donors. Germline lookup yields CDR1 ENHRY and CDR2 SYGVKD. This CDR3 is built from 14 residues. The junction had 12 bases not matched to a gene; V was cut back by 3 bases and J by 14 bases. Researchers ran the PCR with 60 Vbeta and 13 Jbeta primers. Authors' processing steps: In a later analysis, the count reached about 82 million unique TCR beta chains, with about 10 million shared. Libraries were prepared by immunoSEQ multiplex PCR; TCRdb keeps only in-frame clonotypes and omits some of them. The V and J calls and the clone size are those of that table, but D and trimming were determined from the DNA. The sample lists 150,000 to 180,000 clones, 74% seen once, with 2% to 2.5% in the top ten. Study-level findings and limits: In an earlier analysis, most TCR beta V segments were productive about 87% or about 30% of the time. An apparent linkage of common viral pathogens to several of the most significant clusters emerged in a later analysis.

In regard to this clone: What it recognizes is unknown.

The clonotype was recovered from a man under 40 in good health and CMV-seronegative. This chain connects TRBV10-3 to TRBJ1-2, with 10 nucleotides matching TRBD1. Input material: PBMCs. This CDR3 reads CAISEDRDRGWNTF. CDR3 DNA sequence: TGTGCCATCAGTGAAGACCGGGACAGGGGATGGAATACCTTC.